This is a list of T cell receptor beta chains from one sample in a study of radiotherapy plus CTLA-4 blockade in lung cancer. Method: immunoSEQ multiplex PCR; TCRdb's copy keeps in-frame clones and lacks some. The sample includes 78,000 or so clones, more than 75% of them seen just once. The sample was peripheral blood, taken from a patient treated with radiotherapy plus ipilimumab. These receptors were collected from a human donor with non-small cell lung cancer who had stable disease on radiotherapy plus ipilimumab. CDR3s include the opening cysteine and the closing phenylalanine or tryptophan. The D gene is left open where the match is weak. Size values are once, few and many counts, or a class for expanded clones, and some rows have none.

TRBJ2-7 TRBV6-5 NA few 15 CASSYGGLISYEQYF TGTGCCAGCAGTTACGGAGGGCTTATCTCCTACGAGCAGTACTTC
TRBJ1-2 TRBV27 NA NA 14 CASSPPGTNYGYTF TGTGCCAGCAGTCCTCCGGGAACTAACTATGGCTACACCTTC
TRBJ1-1 TRBV7-9 NA NA 13 CASTSDGNTEAFF TGTGCCAGCACCTCGGACGGTAACACTGAAGCTTTCTTT
TRBJ2-5 TRBV28 NA few 13 CASSSHMGETQYF TGTGCCAGCAGTTCCCACATGGGGGAGACCCAGTACTTC
TRBJ2-7 TRBV30 TRBD2 NA 14 CAGSSLAGGPEQYF TGTGCTGGGTCGTCGCTAGCGGGAGGGCCCGAGCAGTACTTC
TRBJ1-1 TRBV15 NA NA 15 CATSIRPGAGTEAFF TGTGCCACCAGCATTCGACCAGGGGCCGGCACTGAAGCTTTCTTT
TRBJ2-7 TRBV6-5 TRBD2 NA 14 CASRESGRADEQYF TGTGCCAGCAGAGAAAGCGGGAGGGCCGACGAGCAGTACTTC
TRBJ2-3 TRBV7-3 NA NA 13 CASSLAVPDTQYF TGTGCCAGCAGCTTAGCGGTACCAGATACGCAGTATTTT
TRBJ1-4 TRBV5-1 NA NA 13 CASSRDTNEKLFF TGCGCCAGCAGCAGGGACACTAATGAAAAACTGTTTTTT
TRBJ1-4 TRBV28 TRBD1 NA 15 CASSLPGQGVEKLFF TGTGCCAGCAGTTTACCGGGACAGGGTGTTGAAAAACTGTTTTTT
TRBJ2-2 TRBV5-4 TRBD2 NA 15 CASSLGTSGTGELFF TGTGCCAGCAGCTTGGGTACTAGCGGCACCGGGGAGCTGTTTTTT
TRBJ2-2 TRBV6-1 NA once 15 CASRSNRVDTGELFF TGTGCCAGCAGATCTAACAGGGTAGACACCGGGGAGCTGTTTTTT
TRBJ1-2 TRBV29-1 NA NA 16 CSVETGTLRPFSGYTF TGCAGCGTTGAAACGGGGACTTTAAGACCATTCTCTGGCTACACCTTC
TRBJ1-5 TRBV5-1 NA NA 18 CASSLDGSGIGSNQPQHF TGCGCCAGCAGCTTGGACGGCTCTGGCATTGGAAGCAATCAGCCCCAGCATTTT
TRBJ1-2 TRBV2 TRBD1 NA 14 CASSPGTAVYGYTF TGTGCCAGCAGTCCCGGGACAGCCGTCTATGGCTACACCTTC